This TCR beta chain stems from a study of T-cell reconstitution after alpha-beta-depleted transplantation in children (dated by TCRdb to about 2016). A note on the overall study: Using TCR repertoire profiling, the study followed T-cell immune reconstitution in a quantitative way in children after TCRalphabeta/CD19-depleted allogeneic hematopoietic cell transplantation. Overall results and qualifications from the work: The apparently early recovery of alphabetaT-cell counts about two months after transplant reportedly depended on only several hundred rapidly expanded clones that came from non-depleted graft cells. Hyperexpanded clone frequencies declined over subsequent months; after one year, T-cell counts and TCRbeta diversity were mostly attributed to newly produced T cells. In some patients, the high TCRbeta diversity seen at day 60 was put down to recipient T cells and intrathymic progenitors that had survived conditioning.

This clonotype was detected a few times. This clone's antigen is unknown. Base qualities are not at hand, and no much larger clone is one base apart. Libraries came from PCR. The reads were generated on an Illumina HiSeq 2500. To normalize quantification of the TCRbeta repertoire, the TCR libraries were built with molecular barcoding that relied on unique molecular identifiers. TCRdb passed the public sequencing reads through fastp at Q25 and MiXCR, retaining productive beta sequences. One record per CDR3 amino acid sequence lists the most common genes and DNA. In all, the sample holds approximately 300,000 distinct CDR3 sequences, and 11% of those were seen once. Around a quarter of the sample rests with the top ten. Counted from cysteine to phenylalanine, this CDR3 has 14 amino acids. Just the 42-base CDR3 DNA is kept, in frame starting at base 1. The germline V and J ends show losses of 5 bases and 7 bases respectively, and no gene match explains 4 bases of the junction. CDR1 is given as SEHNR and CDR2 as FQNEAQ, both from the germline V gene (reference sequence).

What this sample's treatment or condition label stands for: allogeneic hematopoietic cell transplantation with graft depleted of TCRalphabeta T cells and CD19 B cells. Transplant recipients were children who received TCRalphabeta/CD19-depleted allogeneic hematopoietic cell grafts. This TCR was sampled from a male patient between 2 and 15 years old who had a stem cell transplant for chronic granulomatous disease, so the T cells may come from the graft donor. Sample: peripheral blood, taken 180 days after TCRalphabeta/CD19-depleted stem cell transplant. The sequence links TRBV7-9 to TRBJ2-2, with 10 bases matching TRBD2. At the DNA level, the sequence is TGTGCCAGCAGCGCGGGACTAGCGAACGGGGAGCTGTTTTTT. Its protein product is CASSAGLANGELFF.